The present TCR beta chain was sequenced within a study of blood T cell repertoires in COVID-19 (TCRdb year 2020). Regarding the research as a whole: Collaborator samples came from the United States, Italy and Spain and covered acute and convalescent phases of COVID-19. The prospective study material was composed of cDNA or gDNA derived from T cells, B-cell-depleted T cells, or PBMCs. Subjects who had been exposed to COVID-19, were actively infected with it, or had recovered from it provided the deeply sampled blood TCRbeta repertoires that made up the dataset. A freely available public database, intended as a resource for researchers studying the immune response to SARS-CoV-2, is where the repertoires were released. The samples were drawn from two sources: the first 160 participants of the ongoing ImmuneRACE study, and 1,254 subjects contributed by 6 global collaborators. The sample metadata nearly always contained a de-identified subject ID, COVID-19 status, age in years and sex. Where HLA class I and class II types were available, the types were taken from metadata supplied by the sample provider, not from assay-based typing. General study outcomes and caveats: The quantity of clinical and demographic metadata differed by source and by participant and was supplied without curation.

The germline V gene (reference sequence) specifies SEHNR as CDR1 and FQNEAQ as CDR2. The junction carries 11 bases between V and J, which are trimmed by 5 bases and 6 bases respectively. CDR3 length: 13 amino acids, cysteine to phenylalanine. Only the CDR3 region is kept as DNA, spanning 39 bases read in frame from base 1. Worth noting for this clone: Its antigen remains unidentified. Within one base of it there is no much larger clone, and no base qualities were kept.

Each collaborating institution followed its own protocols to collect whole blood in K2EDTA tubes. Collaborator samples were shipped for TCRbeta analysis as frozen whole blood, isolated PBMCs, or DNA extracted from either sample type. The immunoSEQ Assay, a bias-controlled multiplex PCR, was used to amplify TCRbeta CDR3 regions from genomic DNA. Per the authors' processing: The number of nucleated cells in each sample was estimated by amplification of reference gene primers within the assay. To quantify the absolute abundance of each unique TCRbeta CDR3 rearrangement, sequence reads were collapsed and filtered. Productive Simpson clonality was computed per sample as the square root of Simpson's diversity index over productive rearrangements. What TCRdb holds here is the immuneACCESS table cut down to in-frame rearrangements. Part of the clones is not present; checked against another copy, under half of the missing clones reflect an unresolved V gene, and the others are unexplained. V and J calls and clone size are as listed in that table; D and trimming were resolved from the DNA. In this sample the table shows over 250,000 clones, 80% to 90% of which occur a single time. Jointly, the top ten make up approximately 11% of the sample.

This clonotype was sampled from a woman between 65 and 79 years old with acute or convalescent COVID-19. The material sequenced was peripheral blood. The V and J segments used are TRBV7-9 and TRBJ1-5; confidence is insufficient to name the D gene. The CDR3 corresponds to CASSAGLIQPQHF. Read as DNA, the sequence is TGTGCCAGCAGCGCTGGGCTCATTCAGCCCCAGCATTTT.